In this sample, the clone carrying this T cell receptor beta chain turned up once. Assay: immunoSEQ multiplex PCR; the TCRdb copy retains only in-frame clones and omits some. The sample yields roughly 75,000 clones, 93% seen once. Trimming took 0 bases from V and 2 from J, leaving 3 bases between them. From germline, CDR1 is SGHRS and CDR2 YFSETQ. This CDR3 spans 12 amino acids. This record belongs to a study of OX40 agonist ivuxolimab in advanced cancers. Study summary: Previous treatment with anti-PD-1, anti-PD-L1 or anti-CTLA-4 therapy was allowed; 30% to 50% had received some.

Sequenced here: CD4+ or CD8+ T cells sorted from blood, sampled in a trial of the OX40 agonist ivuxolimab. The chain carries TRBV5-1 and TRBJ2-7; D unresolved. The clonotype comes from an adult with an advanced solid tumor such as melanoma, head and neck, liver or kidney cancer. DNA for the CDR3: TGCGCCAGCAGCTTGGGGGCCTACGAGCAGTACTTC. Its translation: CASSLGAYEQYF.